This T cell receptor beta chain came from a study of cytomegalovirus exposure and HLA in healthy donors. Study-level information: The 90 to 150 validation repertoires used a platform that matched the one used for the approximately 690 first-cohort repertoires, as a later analysis reported. Points from the study as a whole: Subsequent analysis found a tendency for first-cohort TCR clusters to co-occur within the 120 or so validation repertoires. Published work reported that the classifier diagnosed cytomegalovirus status with high specificity and sensitivity.

Trimming stripped 7 bases from V and 0 bases from J, with 9 bases between. CDR3 length equals 14 residues. From germline, CDR1 is LNHDA and CDR2 SQIVND (reference sequence). Profiling relied on immunoSEQ multiplex PCR, and the TCRdb table lists in-frame clones only, not all of them. The table lists 240,000 or so clones, approximately 84% of them singletons. A word on this clone: Its antigen remains unknown.

This chain links TRBV19 with TRBJ2-2, with TRBD1 as a possible D gene (5 bases). The specimen sequenced was PBMCs. This receptor was taken from a woman aged 25 to 39 in good health and CMV-seropositive. CDR3 sequence reads: CASIVRANTGELFF. CDR3 sequence (DNA): TGTGCCAGTATTGTCAGGGCGAACACCGGGGAGCTGTTTTTT.